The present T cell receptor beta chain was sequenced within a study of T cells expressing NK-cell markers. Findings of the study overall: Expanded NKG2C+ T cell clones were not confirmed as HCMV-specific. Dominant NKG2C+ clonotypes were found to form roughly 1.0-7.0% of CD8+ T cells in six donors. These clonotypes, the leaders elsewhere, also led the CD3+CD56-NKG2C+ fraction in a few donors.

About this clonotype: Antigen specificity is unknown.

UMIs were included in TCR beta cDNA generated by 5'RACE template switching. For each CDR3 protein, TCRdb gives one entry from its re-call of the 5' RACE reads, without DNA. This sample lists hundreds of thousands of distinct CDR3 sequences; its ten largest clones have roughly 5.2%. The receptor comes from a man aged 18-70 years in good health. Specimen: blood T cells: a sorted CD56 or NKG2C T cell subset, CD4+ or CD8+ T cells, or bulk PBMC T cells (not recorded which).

CDR3 loop: CASSLVASPNEKLFF. The V and J genes are TRBV5-5 and TRBJ1-4; TCRdb indicates TRBD1, and absent DNA this call remains unverified. This CDR3 has 15 residues. Germline lookup yields CDR1 SGHKS and CDR2 YYEKEE (reference sequence).